These 32 T cell receptor beta chains share one sample of origin, sequenced in a study of T-cell memory formation after mild COVID-19. TCRdb passed the 5' RACE reads through MiXCR, listing each CDR3 protein once. Of about 410,000 distinct CDR3 sequences listed, 20% to 25% are singletons. The material sequenced was PBMCs or a T cell subset sorted from them (not recorded which). The receptor source for this set is an adult woman who had mild COVID-19 (a few samples of this study predate the infection). Cell type and time point are not known.

A few counts support this clonotype. The chain carries TRBV7-2 and TRBJ2-1, with D perhaps TRBD1 or TRBD2 (5 bases each). This CDR3 comprises 15 residues. With 1 base removed from V and 5 bases from J, the gap between germline ends came to 12 bases. The germline V gene encodes CDR1 SGHTA and CDR2 FQGNSA. The CDR3 loop reads CASSLGGTGNNEQFF. CDR3 nucleotide sequence: TGTGCCAGCAGCTTAGGAGGGACGGGGAACAATGAGCAGTTCTTC.

The V call is TRBV30, the J call TRBJ2-3; D is uncertain. Germline CDR1 is GTSNPN and CDR2 is SVGIG (reference sequence). V was trimmed by 3 bases and J by 4 bases, leaving 20 bases between them. The CDR3 has 16 residues. The CDR3 region has the DNA TGTGCCTGGAGCGCGTTTTCCCCGGTCGTTCCAGATACGCAGTATTTT. This sequence encodes CAWSAFSPVVPDTQYF. The variable domain in full, completed from reference TRBV30 and TRBJ2-3, reads SQTIHQWPATLVQPVGSPLSLECTVEGTSNPNLYWYRQAAGRGLQLLFYSVGIGQISSEVPQNLSASRPQDRQFILSSKKLLLSDSGFYLCAWSAFSPVVPDTQYFGPGTRLTVL.

This clonotype was counted only a few times. CDR3 in DNA: TGTGCCAGCAGCGAGGGCCAGTTCGGGACCTCCTACGAGCAGTACTTC. Protein: CASSEGQFGTSYEQYF. The V and J genes are TRBV25-1 and TRBJ2-7; D is possibly TRBD1 or TRBD2 (5 bases each). The ends were cut back, 6 bases at V and 0 bases at J, with 18 bases in the middle. Per the germline V gene, CDR1 is MGHDK and CDR2 is SYGVNS. The CDR3 length is 16 residues.

This clonotype was counted ten times or more. The chain links TRBV5-1 to TRBJ2-7, with TRBD1 matching over 10 bases. The CDR3 extends over 17 amino acids. Unmatched junction bases numbered 11, after V lost 3 bases and J lost 2 bases. Germline V gene data show CDR1 as SGHRS and CDR2 as YFSETQ. The CDR3 sequence: CASSSNPPGTGAYEQYF. Written as DNA, the CDR3 is TGCGCCAGCAGCTCCAACCCGCCGGGGACAGGGGCCTACGAGCAGTACTTC.

Regarding this clonotype: A much larger clone differs by one base, so this may be a read error. The J gene is TRBJ2-1, the V gene TRBV7-8; 8 nucleotides agree with TRBD2. Germline values: CDR1 SGHVS, CDR2 FQNEAQ. The length of the CDR3 is 12 residues. This CDR3 is CASSQSREDELF. The CDR3 DNA follows: TGTGCCAGCAGCCAGTCGCGGGAGGATGAGCTCTTC.

This clonotype has a handful of counts. The V call is TRBV19, the J call TRBJ1-3; D not certain. The V gene lost 7 bases and the J gene lost 0 bases, with 7 bases spanning the gap. The germline gives CDR1 LNHDA, CDR2 SQIVND (reference sequence). This CDR3 has 13 amino acids. CDR3 bases: TGTGCCAGTACGCGGGGCTCTGGAAACACCATATATTTT. It encodes CASTRGSGNTIYF.

The chain couples TRBV12-3 or TRBV12-4 to TRBJ1-2; D perhaps matches TRBD1 (5 bases). This CDR3 is 12 amino acids long. V shed 6 bases and J shed 8 bases, with 13 bases lying between them. The CDR3 loop reads CASRTQGSGYTF. The DNA of the CDR3 is TGTGCCAGCAGGACCCAGGGTTCCGGCTACACCTTC.

The J gene is TRBJ2-7, the V gene TRBV6-6; 7 nucleotides align to TRBD2. From germline, CDR1 is MNHNY and CDR2 SVGAGI (reference sequence). Trimming at V came to 7 bases and at J to 0 bases, leaving 9 bases not matched to a gene. The CDR3 runs to 15 residues. The CDR3 nucleotides are TGTGCCAGCAAGGTGGGGGGAGGGACCTCCTACGAGCAGTACTTC. The encoded protein is CASKVGGGTSYEQYF.

This clonotype is a singleton in its sample. The J gene is TRBJ2-1, the V gene TRBV9; D not certain. Between the trimmed V and J ends, which lost 2 bases and 7 bases, there was a span of 10 bases. The germline gives CDR1 SGDLS, CDR2 YYNGEE. The CDR3 loop spans 13 amino acids. Here the CDR3 DNA reads TGTGCCAGCAGCGTTTTAGGTGGAAATGAGCAGTTCTTC. This encodes CASSVLGGNEQFF. Full variable domain (missing parts from reference TRBV9 and TRBJ2-1): DSGVTQTPKHLITATGQRVTLRCSPRSGDLSVYWYQQSLDQGLQFLIQYYNGEERAKGNILERFSAQQFPDLHSELNLSSLELGDSALYFCASSVLGGNEQFFGPGTRLTVL.

This clonotype occurred a few times. The chain links TRBV12-5 to TRBJ2-1, with TRBD1 as a possible D gene (5 bases). Trimming left V 4 bases short and J 0 bases short, with 13 bases between. Looked up from germline, CDR1 is LGHNT and CDR2 is FRNRAP. The CDR3 contains 16 residues. The CDR3 loop reads CASGSRTQGSYNEQFF. CDR3 bases: TGTGCTAGTGGTTCGAGGACGCAGGGCTCCTACAATGAGCAGTTCTTC.

This chain uses TRBV5-6 with TRBJ1-5; D gene unclear. V lost 2 bases, J lost 5 bases, and 11 bases lay in between. The germline V gene encodes CDR1 SGHDT and CDR2 YYEEEE. The CDR3 is made up of 14 amino acids. The CDR3 region has the DNA TGTGCCAGCAGCTTATCTCGGAGCCATCAGCCCCAGCATTTT. This codes for CASSLSRSHQPQHF.

CDR3 bases: TGTGCCAGCAGCCCCACCGGTCAACGGGGGCAGTTCTTC. Protein: CASSPTGQRGQFF. This chain connects TRBV3-1 to TRBJ2-1, with a weak D call TRBD2 (5 bases). In germline, CDR1 is LGHDT, CDR2 YNNKEL (reference sequence). CDR3 length: 13 amino acids. Deletions cut 4 bases from V and 12 bases from J, with 16 bases between.

The chain employs TRBV20-1 and TRBJ2-7, with D hard to call. Germline-derived CDR1 and CDR2 are DFQATT and SNEGSKA (reference sequence). CDR3 length: 14 residues. Trimming took off 6 bases at V and 0 bases at J, with 15 bases between the two ends. The CDR3 bases are TGCAGTGCCCCGGCCCAGGCGAGCTCCTACGAGCAGTACTTC. Residues: CSAPAQASSYEQYF.

This clonotype was seen ten or more times. The rearrangement links TRBV5-5 to TRBJ2-3; no clear D. Looked up from germline, CDR1 is SGHKS and CDR2 is YYEKEE (reference sequence). The CDR3 extends over 12 amino acids. The V gene lost 2 bases and the J gene lost 3 bases, with 4 bases spanning the gap. The CDR3 bases are TGTGCCAGCAGCTTTAATACAGATACGCAGTATTTT. It codes for CASSFNTDTQYF.

This clonotype was observed a handful of times. This sequence joins TRBV6-2 or TRBV6-3 and TRBJ2-1, with 7 bases matching TRBD1. The V and J ends lost 5 bases and 7 bases, in that order; junction bases with no gene match: 14. The CDR3 runs 16 residues. CDR1 is MNHEY and CDR2 is SVGEGT in the germline V gene. In nucleotides, the CDR3 is TGTGCCAGCAGTCTGTTGGGACAGATCCCCGAGAATGAGCAGTTCTTC. Translation gives CASSLLGQIPENEQFF.

This clonotype turned up a few times. The CDR3: CASSLGTYGYTF. Written as DNA, the CDR3 is TGTGCCAGCAGTTTGGGCACCTATGGCTACACCTTC. The chain employs TRBV12-3 or TRBV12-4 and TRBJ1-2; D unclear. The CDR3 contains 12 residues. Trimming left V 3 bases short and J 4 bases short, with 6 bases between.

The genes are TRBV19 and TRBJ1-1; D is perhaps TRBD1 (5 bases). Germline CDR1 reads LNHDA; CDR2 reads SQIVND (reference sequence). The ends were cut back, 3 bases at V and 1 base at J, with 12 bases in the middle. The CDR3 is made up of 15 amino acids. CDR3 DNA sequence: TGTGCCAGTAGTATCCCCGGGACTGCGAACACTGAAGCTTTCTTT. This sequence encodes CASSIPGTANTEAFF.

There are a few counts of this clonotype. This rearrangement joins TRBV6-5 to TRBJ1-5; D unresolved. The germline V and J ends were trimmed by 2 bases and 6 bases, with 11 bases remaining between them. CDR1 MNHEY and CDR2 SVGAGI come from the germline V gene. This CDR3 region has 14 residues. The CDR3 sequence: CASSYRGPGQPQHF. The DNA for the CDR3 is TGTGCCAGCAGTTACAGAGGGCCCGGTCAGCCCCAGCATTTT.

The chain employs TRBV29-1 and TRBJ2-1; 8 nucleotides agree with TRBD2. The trim removed 4 bases at V and 10 bases at J, leaving 9 bases unmatched. Germline V gene lookup returns CDR1 SQVTM and CDR2 ANQGSEA. CDR3 length: 13 amino acids. The CDR3 DNA is TGCAGCGTTGCCGGGAGGGCCTCATCGGAGCAGTTCTTC. It codes for CSVAGRASSEQFF.

This chain joins TRBV7-3 and TRBJ1-3; no firm D call. Trimming stripped 4 bases from V and 8 bases from J, with 15 bases between. This CDR3 region has 14 residues. Germline CDR1 and CDR2: SGHTA and FQGTGA. This CDR3 reads CASSCRVPLDTIYF. The CDR3, as DNA: TGTGCCAGCAGCTGCCGGGTTCCACTAGACACCATATATTTT. Full variable domain (missing parts from reference TRBV7-3 and TRBJ1-3): GAGVSQTPSNKVTEKGKYVELRCDPISGHTALYWYRQSLGQGPEFLIYFQGTGAADDSGLPNDRFFAVRPEGSVSTLKIQRTERGDSAVYLCASSCRVPLDTIYFGEGSWLTVV.

V usage is TRBV4-1 and J usage is TRBJ2-7; 9 nucleotides line up with TRBD2. Trimming cost V 4 bases and J 2 bases; bases outside gene matches: 6. Germline V gene data show CDR1 as MGHRA and CDR2 as YSYEKL. The CDR3 runs to 15 residues. The CDR3 loop is CASSPQAGGTYEQYF. DNA of the CDR3: TGCGCCAGCAGCCCACAAGCGGGGGGAACCTACGAGCAGTACTTC.

This clonotype has just a few counts. The V call is TRBV6-6, the J call TRBJ2-1, with D tentatively TRBD2 (6 bases). Germline V gives CDR1 MNHNY, CDR2 SVGAGI (reference sequence). CDR3 size: 16 residues. The germline V and J ends were trimmed by 2 bases and 0 bases, with 11 bases remaining between them. CDR3 nucleotides: TGTGCCAGCAGTTACGGGGACGGGAGCTCCTACAATGAGCAGTTCTTC. It yields the protein CASSYGDGSSYNEQFF.

The chain is built from TRBV4-1 and TRBJ1-4, with no clear D. V lost 4 bases to trimming and J lost 8 bases, with 11 bases between them. Germline-derived CDR1 and CDR2 are MGHRA and YSYEKL. This CDR3 is built from 13 residues. Written as DNA, the CDR3 is TGCGCCAGCAGCCGTACCCAAGGGGAAAAACTGTTTTTT. It specifies CASSRTQGEKLFF.

This clonotype showed up just a few times. The V and J genes are TRBV20-1 and TRBJ2-7; D may be TRBD1 (12 bases). V lost 0 bases, J lost 3 bases, and 24 bases lay in between. Germline CDR1 DFQATT, CDR2 SNEGSKA (reference sequence). The CDR3 spans 18 residues. CDR3 in DNA: TGCAGTGCTAGAGATCCGACTAGCGGGACAGGGGGCGTCTACGAGCAGTACTTC. This sequence encodes CSARDPTSGTGGVYEQYF.

This clonotype came up a few times. The V gene is TRBV9, the J gene TRBJ2-1; D remains unclear. The V end lost 0 bases, the J end lost 9 bases, and 13 bases lay between the germline ends. CDR1 and CDR2 (germline): SGDLS, YYNGEE. The CDR3 sequence is 14 residues long. In DNA, the CDR3 is TGTGCCAGCAGCGTAGCCCCTGAGAAGGGTGAGCAGTTCTTC. Translated, it gives CASSVAPEKGEQFF.

V usage is TRBV5-1 and J usage is TRBJ2-2, with unresolved D. Trimming pared 5 bases from V and 4 bases from J, leaving 15 bases between. The CDR3 has 15 amino acids. Germline V lookup: CDR1 SGHRS, CDR2 YFSETQ. The CDR3 DNA sequence: TGCGCCAGCAGGTCGGGCGGAACCTTCACCGGGGAGCTGTTTTTT. It translates to CASRSGGTFTGELFF.

This clonotype was counted a few times. This chain links TRBV5-1 with TRBJ2-6; D is uncertain. Germline-derived CDR1 and CDR2 are SGHRS and YFSETQ. The ends were cut back, 0 bases at V and 0 bases at J, with 16 bases in the middle. There are 19 residues in the CDR3. The CDR3 DNA follows: TGCGCCAGCAGCTTGGCCCGATTTCAGTCCAACTCTGGGGCCAACGTCCTGACTTTC. Encoded protein: CASSLARFQSNSGANVLTF.

Many counts were recorded for this clonotype. V gene TRBV5-1 combines with J gene TRBJ2-7, with 9 bases matching TRBD2. V shed 0 bases, J shed 6 bases, and the junction held 7 bases outside the gene matches. The V gene's germline CDR1 is SGHRS and CDR2 YFSETQ. The CDR3 runs 15 residues. The CDR3 DNA follows: TGCGCCAGCAGCTTGGATGCTCTAGCGGGGTTCGAGCAGTACTTC. Translation gives CASSLDALAGFEQYF.

This clonotype was seen more than once but under ten times. The chain uses TRBV20-1 and TRBJ2-2, with a tentative D call TRBD2 (6 bases). V shed 0 bases and J shed 4 bases, with 9 bases lying between them. The CDR3 runs 14 residues. CDR1 and CDR2 (germline): DFQATT, SNEGSKA (reference sequence). This CDR3 reads CSARDGGITGELFF. The CDR3 DNA reads as TGCAGTGCTAGAGATGGCGGGATCACCGGGGAGCTGTTTTTT.

This clonotype has more than one count but fewer than ten. The V and J genes are TRBV24-1 and TRBJ2-1, with D uncertain. CDR3 length: 13 residues. Germline CDR1 KGHDR, CDR2 SFDVKD. V was pared by 5 bases and J by 10 bases, with 14 bases between. The CDR3 region is CATSGSAVREQFF. The CDR3 DNA is TGTGCCACCAGTGGGTCTGCGGTGAGGGAGCAGTTCTTC.

J is TRBJ2-3 and V is TRBV12-3 or TRBV12-4, with TRBD1 identical over 7 bases. V lost 6 bases and J lost 2; bases outside the gene matches: 8. The length of the CDR3 is 15 residues. The chain's CDR3 is CASSPDRAFTDTQYF. In DNA form, the CDR3 reads TGTGCCAGCAGCCCCGACAGGGCTTTCACAGATACGCAGTATTTT.

About this clonotype: At one boundary the junction diverges from the germline segment, which might be a read error. The chain combines TRBV2 with TRBJ1-1; D possibly corresponds to TRBD1 (5 bases). The CDR3 loop spans 16 amino acids. Germline V gives CDR1 SNHLY, CDR2 FYNNEI. For the CDR3, the DNA is TGTGCCAGCAGTGGCCAAGGGTGGGAGGGGAACGCTGAAGCTTTCTTT. Its translation: CASSGQGWEGNAEAFF.